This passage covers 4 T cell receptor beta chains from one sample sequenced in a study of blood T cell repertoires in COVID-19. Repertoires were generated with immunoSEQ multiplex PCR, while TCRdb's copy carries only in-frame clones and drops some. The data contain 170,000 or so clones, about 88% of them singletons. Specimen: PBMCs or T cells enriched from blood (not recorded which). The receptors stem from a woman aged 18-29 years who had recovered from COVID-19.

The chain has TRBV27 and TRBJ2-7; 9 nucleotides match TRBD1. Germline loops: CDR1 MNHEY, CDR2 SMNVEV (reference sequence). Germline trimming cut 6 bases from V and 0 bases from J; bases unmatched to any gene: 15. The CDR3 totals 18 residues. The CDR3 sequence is CASRRQTGTGPSSYEQYF. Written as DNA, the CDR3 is TGTGCCAGCAGAAGACAAACCGGGACAGGGCCAAGCTCCTACGAGCAGTACTTC.

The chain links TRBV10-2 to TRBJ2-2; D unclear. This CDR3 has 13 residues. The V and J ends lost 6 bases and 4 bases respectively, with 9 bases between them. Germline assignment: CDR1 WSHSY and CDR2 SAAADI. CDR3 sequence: CASRKSPTGELFF. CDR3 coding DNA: TGCGCCAGCAGGAAGAGCCCCACCGGGGAGCTGTTTTTT.

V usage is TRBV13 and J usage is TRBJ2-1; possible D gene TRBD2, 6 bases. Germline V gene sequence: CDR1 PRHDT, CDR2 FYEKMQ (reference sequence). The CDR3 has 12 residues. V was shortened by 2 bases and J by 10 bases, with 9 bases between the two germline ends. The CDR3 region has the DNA TGTGCCAGCAGCTTAACGGGGGACGAGCAGTTCTTC. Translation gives CASSLTGDEQFF.

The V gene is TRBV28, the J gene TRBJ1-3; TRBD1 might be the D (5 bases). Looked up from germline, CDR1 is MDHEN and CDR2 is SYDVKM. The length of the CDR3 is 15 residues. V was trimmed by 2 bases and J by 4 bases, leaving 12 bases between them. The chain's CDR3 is CASSLPGEAGNTIYF. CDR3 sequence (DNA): TGTGCCAGCAGTTTACCGGGGGAGGCGGGAAACACCATATATTTT.